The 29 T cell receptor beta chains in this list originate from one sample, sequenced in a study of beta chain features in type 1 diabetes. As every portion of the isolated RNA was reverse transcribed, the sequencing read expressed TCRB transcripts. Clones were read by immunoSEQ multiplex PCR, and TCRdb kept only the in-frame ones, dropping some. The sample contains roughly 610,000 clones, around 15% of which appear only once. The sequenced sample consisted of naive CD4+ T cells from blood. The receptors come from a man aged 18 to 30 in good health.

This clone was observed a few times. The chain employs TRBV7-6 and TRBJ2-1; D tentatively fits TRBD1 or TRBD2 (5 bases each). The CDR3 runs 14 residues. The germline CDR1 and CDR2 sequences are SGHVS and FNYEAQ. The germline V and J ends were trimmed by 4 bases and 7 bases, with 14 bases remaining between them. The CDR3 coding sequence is TGTGCCAGCAGCTACGTAAGAGGGGAGAATGAGCAGTTCTTC. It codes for CASSYVRGENEQFF.

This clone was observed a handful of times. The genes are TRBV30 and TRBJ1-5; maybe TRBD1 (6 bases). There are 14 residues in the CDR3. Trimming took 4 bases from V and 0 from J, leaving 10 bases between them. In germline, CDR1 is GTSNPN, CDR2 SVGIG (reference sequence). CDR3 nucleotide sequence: TGTGCCTGGAAGGGGGGTCCTAGCAATCAGCCCCAGCATTTT. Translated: CAWKGGPSNQPQHF.

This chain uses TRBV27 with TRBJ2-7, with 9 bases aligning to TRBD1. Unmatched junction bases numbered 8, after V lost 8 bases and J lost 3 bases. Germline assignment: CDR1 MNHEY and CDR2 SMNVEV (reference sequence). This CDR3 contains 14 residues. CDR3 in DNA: TGTGCCAGCTCGCGGGACAGGGTACGCTACGAGCAGTACTTC. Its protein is CASSRDRVRYEQYF.

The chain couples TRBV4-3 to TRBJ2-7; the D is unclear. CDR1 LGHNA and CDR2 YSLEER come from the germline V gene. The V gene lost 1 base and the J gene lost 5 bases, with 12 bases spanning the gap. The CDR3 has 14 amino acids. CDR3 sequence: CASSQGQGRHEQYF. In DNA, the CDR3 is TGCGCCAGCAGCCAAGGACAAGGGCGGCACGAGCAGTACTTC.

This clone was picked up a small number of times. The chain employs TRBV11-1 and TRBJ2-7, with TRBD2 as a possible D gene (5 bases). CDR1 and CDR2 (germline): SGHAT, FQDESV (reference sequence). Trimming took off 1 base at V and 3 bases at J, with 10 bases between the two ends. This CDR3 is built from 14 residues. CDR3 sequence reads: CASSLDGGGYEQYF. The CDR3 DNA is TGTGCCAGCAGCTTAGACGGAGGTGGCTACGAGCAGTACTTC.

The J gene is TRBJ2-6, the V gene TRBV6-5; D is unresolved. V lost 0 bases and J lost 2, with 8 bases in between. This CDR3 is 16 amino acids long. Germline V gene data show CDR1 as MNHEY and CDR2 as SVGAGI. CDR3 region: CASSYSSLTGANVLTF. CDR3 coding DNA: TGTGCCAGCAGTTACTCCAGTTTAACTGGGGCCAACGTCCTGACTTTC.

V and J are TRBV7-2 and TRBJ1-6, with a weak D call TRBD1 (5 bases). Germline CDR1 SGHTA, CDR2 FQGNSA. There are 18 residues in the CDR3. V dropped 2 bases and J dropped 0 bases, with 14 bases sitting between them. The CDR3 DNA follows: TGTGCCAGCAGCTTACTGTCTTGGGGGGGCTCCTATAATTCACCCCTCCACTTT. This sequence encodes CASSLLSWGGSYNSPLHF.

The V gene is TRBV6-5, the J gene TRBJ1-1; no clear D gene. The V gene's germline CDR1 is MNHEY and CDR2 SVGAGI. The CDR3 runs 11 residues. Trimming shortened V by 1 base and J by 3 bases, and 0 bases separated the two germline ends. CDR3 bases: TGTGCCAGCAGTTACTACACTGAAGCTTTCTTT. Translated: CASSYYTEAFF.

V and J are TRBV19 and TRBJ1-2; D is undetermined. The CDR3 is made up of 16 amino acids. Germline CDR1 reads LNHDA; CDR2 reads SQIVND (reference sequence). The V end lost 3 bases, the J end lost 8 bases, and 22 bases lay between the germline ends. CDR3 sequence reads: CASSIPPGSGPGGYTF. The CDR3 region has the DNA TGTGCCAGTAGTATCCCCCCCGGGAGCGGTCCTGGCGGCTACACCTTC.

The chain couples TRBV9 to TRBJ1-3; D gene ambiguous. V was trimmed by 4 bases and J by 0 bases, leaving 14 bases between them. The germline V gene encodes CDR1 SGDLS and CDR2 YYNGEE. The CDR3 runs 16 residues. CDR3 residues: CASSPGLIDSGNTIYF. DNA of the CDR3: TGTGCCAGCAGCCCAGGCCTCATTGACTCTGGAAACACCATATATTTT.

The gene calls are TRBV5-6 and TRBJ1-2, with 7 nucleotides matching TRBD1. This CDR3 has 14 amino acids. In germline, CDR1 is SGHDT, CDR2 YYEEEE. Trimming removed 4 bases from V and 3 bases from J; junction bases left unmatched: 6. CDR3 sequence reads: CASSLYGTDYGYTF. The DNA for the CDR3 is TGTGCCAGCAGCCTGTACGGGACAGACTATGGCTACACCTTC.

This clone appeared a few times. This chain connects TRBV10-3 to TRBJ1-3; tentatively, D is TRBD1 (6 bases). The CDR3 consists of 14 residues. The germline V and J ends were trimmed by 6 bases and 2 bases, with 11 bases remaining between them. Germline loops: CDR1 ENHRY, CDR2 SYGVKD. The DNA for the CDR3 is TGTGCCATCAGCTCAGGACAGCCTGGAAACACCATATATTTT. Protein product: CAISSGQPGNTIYF.

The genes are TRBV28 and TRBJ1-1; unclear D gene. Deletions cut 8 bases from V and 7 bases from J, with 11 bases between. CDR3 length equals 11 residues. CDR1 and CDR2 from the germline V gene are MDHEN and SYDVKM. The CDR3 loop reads CASRGLVEAFF. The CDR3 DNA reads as TGTGCCAGCCGCGGGCTTGTTGAAGCTTTCTTT.

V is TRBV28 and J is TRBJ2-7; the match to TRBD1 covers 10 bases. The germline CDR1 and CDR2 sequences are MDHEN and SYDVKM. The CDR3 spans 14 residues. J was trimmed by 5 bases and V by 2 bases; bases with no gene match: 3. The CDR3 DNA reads TGTGCCAGCAGTTTACCGGGACAGGGGAACGAGCAGTACTTC. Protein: CASSLPGQGNEQYF.

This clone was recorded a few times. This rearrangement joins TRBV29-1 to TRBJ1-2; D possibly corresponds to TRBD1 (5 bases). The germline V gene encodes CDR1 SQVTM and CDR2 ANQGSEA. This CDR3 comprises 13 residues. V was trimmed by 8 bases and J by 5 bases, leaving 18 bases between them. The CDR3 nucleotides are TGCAGCCATCAGGGACGGTCAGAATATGGCTACACCTTC. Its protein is CSHQGRSEYGYTF.

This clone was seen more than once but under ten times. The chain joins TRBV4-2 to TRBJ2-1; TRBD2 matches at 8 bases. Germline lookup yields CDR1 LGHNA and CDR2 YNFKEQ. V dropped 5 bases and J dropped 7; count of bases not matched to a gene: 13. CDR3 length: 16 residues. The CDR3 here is CASSTGSGGPLNEQFF. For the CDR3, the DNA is TGTGCCAGCAGCACCGGGAGCGGGGGCCCGCTTAATGAGCAGTTCTTC.

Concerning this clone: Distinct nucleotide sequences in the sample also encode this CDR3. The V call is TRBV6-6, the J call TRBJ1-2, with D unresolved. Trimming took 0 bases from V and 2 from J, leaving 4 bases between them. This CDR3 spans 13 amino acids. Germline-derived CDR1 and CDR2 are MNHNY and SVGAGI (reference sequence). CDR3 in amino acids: CASSYSGNYGYTF. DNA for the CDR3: TGTGCCAGCAGTTACTCCGGGAACTATGGCTACACCTTC.

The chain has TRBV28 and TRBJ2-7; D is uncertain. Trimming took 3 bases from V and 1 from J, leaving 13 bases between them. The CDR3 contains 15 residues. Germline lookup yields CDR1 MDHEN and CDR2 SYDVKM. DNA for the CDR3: TGTGCCAGCAGTTTTTTGGGCGCCGGATCCTACGAGCAGTACTTC. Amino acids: CASSFLGAGSYEQYF.

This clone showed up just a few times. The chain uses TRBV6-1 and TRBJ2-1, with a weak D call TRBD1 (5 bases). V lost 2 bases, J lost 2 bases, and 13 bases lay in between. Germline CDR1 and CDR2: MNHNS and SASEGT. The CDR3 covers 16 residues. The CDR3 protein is CASSEPRTLTYNEQFF. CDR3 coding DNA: TGTGCCAGCAGTGAACCTCGGACACTGACCTACAATGAGCAGTTCTTC.

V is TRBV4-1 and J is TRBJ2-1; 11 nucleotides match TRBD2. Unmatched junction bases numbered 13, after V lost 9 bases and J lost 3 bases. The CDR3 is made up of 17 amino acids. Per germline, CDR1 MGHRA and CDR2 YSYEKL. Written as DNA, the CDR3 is TGCGCCAGTTCCGGGACTAGCGGCGCGACCTTCTACAATGAGCAGTTCTTC. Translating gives CASSGTSGATFYNEQFF.

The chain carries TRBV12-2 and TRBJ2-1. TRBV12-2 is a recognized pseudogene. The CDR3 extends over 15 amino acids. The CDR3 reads CASRLNKEVCNEQFF. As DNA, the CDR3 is TGTGCAAGTCGCTTAAACAAGGAAGTGTGCAATGAGCAGTTCTTC.

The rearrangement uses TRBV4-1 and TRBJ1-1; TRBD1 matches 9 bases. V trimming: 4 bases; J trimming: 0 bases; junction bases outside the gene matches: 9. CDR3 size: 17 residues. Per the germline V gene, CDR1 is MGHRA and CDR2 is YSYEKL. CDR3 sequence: CASSLRTGEIMNTEAFF. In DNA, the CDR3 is TGCGCCAGCAGCCTAAGGACAGGGGAAATAATGAACACTGAAGCTTTCTTT.

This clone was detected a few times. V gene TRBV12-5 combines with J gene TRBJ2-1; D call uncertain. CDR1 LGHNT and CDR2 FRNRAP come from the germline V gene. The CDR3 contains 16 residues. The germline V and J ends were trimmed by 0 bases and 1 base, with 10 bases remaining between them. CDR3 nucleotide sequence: TGTGCTAGTGGTTTGGTAATGGGGTCATCCTACAATGAGCAGTTCTTC. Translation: CASGLVMGSSYNEQFF. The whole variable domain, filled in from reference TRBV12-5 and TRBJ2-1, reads DARVTQTPRHKVTEMGQEVTMRCQPILGHNTVFWYRQTMMQGLELLAYFRNRAPLDDSGMPKDRFSAEMPDATLATLKIQPSEPRDSAVYFCASGLVMGSSYNEQFFGPGTRLTVL.

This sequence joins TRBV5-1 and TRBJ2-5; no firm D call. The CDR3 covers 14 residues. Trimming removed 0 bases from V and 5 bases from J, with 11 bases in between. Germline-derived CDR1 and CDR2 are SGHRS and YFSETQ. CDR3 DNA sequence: TGCGCCAGCAGCTTGGAAGGCTCGCGGGAGACCCAGTACTTC. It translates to CASSLEGSRETQYF. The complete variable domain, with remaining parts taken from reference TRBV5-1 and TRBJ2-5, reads KAGVTQTPRYLIKTRGQQVTLSCSPISGHRSVSWYQQTPGQGLQFLFEYFSETQRNKGNFPGRFSGRQFSNSRSEMNVSTLELGDSALYLCASSLEGSRETQYFGPGTRLLVL.

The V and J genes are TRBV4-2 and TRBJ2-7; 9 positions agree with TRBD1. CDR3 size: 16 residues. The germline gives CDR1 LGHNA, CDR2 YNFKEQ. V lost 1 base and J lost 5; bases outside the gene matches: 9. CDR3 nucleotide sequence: TGTGCCAGCAGCCAAGTCTCGGGACAGGGCGTCCACGAGCAGTACTTC. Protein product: CASSQVSGQGVHEQYF.

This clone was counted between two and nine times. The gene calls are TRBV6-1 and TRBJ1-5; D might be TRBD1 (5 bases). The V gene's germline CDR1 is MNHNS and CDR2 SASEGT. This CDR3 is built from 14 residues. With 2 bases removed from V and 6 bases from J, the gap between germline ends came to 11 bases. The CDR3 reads CASSESGESQPQHF. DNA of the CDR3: TGTGCCAGCAGTGAATCGGGGGAGAGTCAGCCCCAGCATTTT.

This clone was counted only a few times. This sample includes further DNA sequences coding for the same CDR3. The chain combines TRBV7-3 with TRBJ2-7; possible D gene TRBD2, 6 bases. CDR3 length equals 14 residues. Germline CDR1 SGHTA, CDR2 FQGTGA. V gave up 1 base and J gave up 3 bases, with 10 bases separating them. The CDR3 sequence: CASSLMGGNYEQYF. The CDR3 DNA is TGTGCCAGCAGCTTAATGGGAGGAAACTACGAGCAGTACTTC.

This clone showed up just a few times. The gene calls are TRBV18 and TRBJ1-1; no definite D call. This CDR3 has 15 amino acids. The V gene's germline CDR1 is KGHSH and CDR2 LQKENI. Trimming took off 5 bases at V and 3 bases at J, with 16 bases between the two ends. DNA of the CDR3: TGTGCCAGCTCAACCTCAAAAGACGGACACACTGAAGCTTTCTTT. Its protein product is CASSTSKDGHTEAFF. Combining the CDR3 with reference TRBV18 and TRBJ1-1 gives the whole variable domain NAGVMQNPRHLVRRRGQEARLRCSPMKGHSHVYWYRQLPEEGLKFMVYLQKENIIDESGMPKERFSAEFPKEGPSILRIQQVVRGDSAAYFCASSTSKDGHTEAFFGQGTRLTVV.

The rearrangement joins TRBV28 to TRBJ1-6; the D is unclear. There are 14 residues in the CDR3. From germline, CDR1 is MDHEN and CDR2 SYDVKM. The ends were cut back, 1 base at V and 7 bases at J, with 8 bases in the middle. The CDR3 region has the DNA TGTGCCAGCAGTTTATTCGGTCCCAATTCACCCCTCCACTTT. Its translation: CASSLFGPNSPLHF.